The 26 T cell receptor beta chains below were found in one sample sequenced in a study of blood T cell repertoires in COVID-19 (dated by TCRdb to about 2020). The library was obtained by the immunoSEQ multiplex PCR assay. TCRdb's version of the immuneACCESS table is confined to in-frame rearrangements and falls short of the full clone set. An unresolved V gene accounts for under half of the shortfall where checked; the remainder is of unknown origin. The sample table lists almost 200,000 clones, 85% to 90% of them with a count of one. 0.78% of the sample goes to the ten largest clones. The sample consisted of peripheral blood. Source of these receptors: a woman aged 70-85 years with acute or convalescent COVID-19.

The chain is built from TRBV11-3 and TRBJ2-1; 10 nucleotides match TRBD2. The ends lost 0 bases at V and 5 bases at J; junction bases unmatched: 7. Germline loops: CDR1 SGHNT, CDR2 YENEEA. This CDR3 region has 17 residues. In DNA form, the CDR3 reads TGTGCCAGCAGCTTAGATCCCAGGCTAGCGGGGGACAATGAGCAGTTCTTC. Translating it yields CASSLDPRLAGDNEQFF.

Only one count was recorded for this clone. The V gene is TRBV11-2, the J gene TRBJ1-5, with TRBD1 matching 9 bases. The J segment lost 6 bases and the V segment lost 4 bases, leaving 7 bases of the junction unmatched. Germline-derived CDR1 and CDR2 are SGHAT and FQNNGV. The CDR3 is made up of 15 amino acids. In DNA, the CDR3 is TGTGCCAGCAGCTCAGGCCGGGACAGGGTTCAGCCCCAGCATTTT. It encodes CASSSGRDRVQPQHF.

This chain links TRBV6-1 with TRBJ2-5, with D tentatively TRBD2 (7 bases). Looked up from germline, CDR1 is MNHNS and CDR2 is SASEGT. The CDR3 is 14 amino acids. Between the trimmed V and J ends, which lost 2 bases and 4 bases, there was a span of 11 bases. CDR3 in amino acids: CASSENGGRETQYF. CDR3 bases: TGTGCCAGCAGTGAAAACGGGGGGCGAGAGACCCAGTACTTC.

The chain carries TRBV5-4 and TRBJ2-2; 9 nucleotides match TRBD1. J was trimmed by 3 bases and V by 4 bases; bases with no gene match: 7. Germline V gives CDR1 SGHNT, CDR2 YYREEE (reference sequence). The CDR3 consists of 16 residues. CDR3 residues: CASSRDRGKDTGELFF. In DNA, the CDR3 is TGTGCCAGCAGCAGAGACAGGGGGAAGGACACCGGGGAGCTGTTTTTT.

This clone has just a few counts. This chain connects TRBV7-8 to TRBJ1-5; maybe TRBD1 (5 bases). This CDR3 comprises 14 residues. Germline lookup yields CDR1 SGHVS and CDR2 FQNEAQ. V gave up 0 bases and J gave up 7 bases, with 10 bases separating them. The CDR3 nucleotides are TGTGCCAGCAGCTTAGCGGGTGGGGCCCAGCCCCAGCATTTT. Its translation is CASSLAGGAQPQHF. The variable domain in full, completed from reference TRBV7-8 and TRBJ1-5, reads GAGVSQSPRYKVAKRGQDVALRCDPISGHVSLFWYQQALGQGPEFLTYFQNEAQLDKSGLPSDRFFAERPEGSVSTLKIQRTQQEDSAVYLCASSLAGGAQPQHFGDGTRLSIL.

This clone came up once. This chain uses TRBV7-6 with TRBJ1-1; D possibly corresponds to TRBD1 (6 bases). Trimming stripped 4 bases from V and 1 base from J, with 7 bases between. The CDR3 spans 13 residues. Germline V lookup: CDR1 SGHVS, CDR2 FNYEAQ. The CDR3 DNA is TGTGCCAGCAGCTCGGGACAGAACACTGAAGCTTTCTTT. Translation: CASSSGQNTEAFF.

V gene TRBV5-1 combines with J gene TRBJ2-5; TRBD1 agrees at 11 bases. Germline V lookup: CDR1 SGHRS, CDR2 YFSETQ. V trimming: 4 bases; J trimming: 4 bases; junction bases outside the gene matches: 3. This CDR3 comprises 14 residues. CDR3 residues: CASSPGTGGETQYF. CDR3 bases: TGCGCCAGCAGCCCGGGGACAGGGGGAGAGACCCAGTACTTC.

V usage is TRBV28 and J usage is TRBJ1-3; 7 nucleotides match TRBD1. Germline CDR1 reads MDHEN; CDR2 reads SYDVKM. The V segment lost 5 bases and the J segment 2 bases; nucleotides outside the gene matches: 6. This CDR3 is built from 15 residues. The CDR3 reads CASSRVQGTGNTIYF. For the CDR3, the DNA is TGTGCCAGCAGTAGAGTACAGGGGACTGGAAACACCATATATTTT.

The rearrangement uses TRBV4-2 and TRBJ1-1; tentative D call: TRBD1 (5 bases). With 2 bases removed from V and 3 bases from J, the gap between germline ends came to 10 bases. The germline CDR1 and CDR2 sequences are LGHNA and YNFKEQ. This CDR3 has 14 amino acids. The CDR3 DNA follows: TGTGCCAGCAGCCAACTCGACAGACACACTGAAGCTTTCTTT. Amino acid sequence: CASSQLDRHTEAFF.

V gene TRBV7-6 combines with J gene TRBJ2-3; tentative D call: TRBD2 (5 bases). The germline gives CDR1 SGHVS, CDR2 FNYEAQ. Trimming cost V 5 bases and J 3 bases, with 6 bases left between them. The CDR3 runs to 12 residues. CDR3 nucleotide sequence: TGTGCCAGCAGCCCGGGGACAGATACGCAGTATTTT. Protein product: CASSPGTDTQYF.

CDR3 sequence (DNA): TGTGCCAGCAGCTTGGGGGACAGGGGTGGTGGGGCCAACGTCCTGACTTTC. Its translation: CASSLGDRGGGANVLTF. J is TRBJ2-6 and V is TRBV5-6, with TRBD1 matching 10 bases. The CDR3 loop spans 17 amino acids. V lost 0 bases, J lost 3 bases, and 3 bases stayed unmatched. Germline V lookup: CDR1 SGHDT, CDR2 YYEEEE.

A few counts support this clone. V usage is TRBV5-4 and J usage is TRBJ2-7, with 9 bases lining up with TRBD1. Looked up from germline, CDR1 is SGHNT and CDR2 is YYREEE (reference sequence). The CDR3 is made up of 15 amino acids. V lost 4 bases to trimming and J lost 0 bases; unmatched junction nucleotides: 5. The CDR3 is CASSGDRVSSYEQYF. The CDR3 bases are TGTGCCAGCAGCGGGGACAGGGTGAGCTCCTACGAGCAGTACTTC.

The genes are TRBV9 and TRBJ2-3; perhaps TRBD2 as D (7 bases). Per germline, CDR1 SGDLS and CDR2 YYNGEE. The CDR3 is 16 amino acids. Between the trimmed V and J ends, which lost 0 bases and 3 bases, there was a span of 14 bases. This chain's CDR3 is CASSVGEGEATDTQYF. CDR3 DNA sequence: TGTGCCAGCAGCGTAGGGGAGGGGGAAGCGACAGATACGCAGTATTTT.

To note about this clone: Other nucleotide sequences from this sample produce the same CDR3. V gene TRBV18 combines with J gene TRBJ1-1; D perhaps matches TRBD1 (5 bases). The germline V gene encodes CDR1 KGHSH and CDR2 LQKENI. Trimming removed 6 bases from V and 4 bases from J, with 9 bases in between. This CDR3 contains 12 residues. CDR3: CASSLRGTEAFF. The CDR3 DNA is TGTGCCAGCTCGCTAAGGGGCACTGAAGCTTTCTTT.

V gene TRBV28 combines with J gene TRBJ1-5, with 8 bases matching TRBD1. V lost 6 bases, J lost 1 base, and 5 bases stayed unmatched. The CDR3 loop spans 15 amino acids. Looked up from germline, CDR1 is MDHEN and CDR2 is SYDVKM. CDR3 sequence (DNA): TGTGCCAGCAGATCAGGGGGCTCGAGCAATCAGCCCCAGCATTTT. Protein: CASRSGGSSNQPQHF. Supplemented by reference TRBV28 and TRBJ1-5, the full variable domain reads DVKVTQSSRYLVKRTGEKVFLECVQDMDHENMFWYRQDPGLGLRLIYFSYDVKMKEKGDIPEGYSVSREKKERFSLILESASTNQTSMYLCASRSGGSSNQPQHFGDGTRLSIL.

The V call is TRBV7-9, the J call TRBJ1-1; D may be TRBD1 (5 bases). The CDR3 runs 14 residues. The germline V and J ends were trimmed by 6 bases and 8 bases, with 19 bases remaining between them. Germline values: CDR1 SEHNR, CDR2 FQNEAQ (reference sequence). The CDR3 here is CASSPTTAPPEAFF. CDR3 in DNA: TGTGCCAGCAGTCCAACGACAGCTCCCCCCGAAGCTTTCTTT.

The J gene is TRBJ2-1, the V gene TRBV6-2 or TRBV6-3, with a weak D call TRBD1 (6 bases). V lost 6 bases and J lost 4, with 16 bases in between. The CDR3 contains 15 residues. From germline, CDR1 is MNHEY and CDR2 SVGEGT. The chain's CDR3 is CASSQTRTAYNEQFF. CDR3 bases: TGTGCCAGCAGCCAAACTCGGACAGCGTACAATGAGCAGTTCTTC.

V usage is TRBV11-3 and J usage is TRBJ2-7, with TRBD2 matching over 12 bases. This CDR3 contains 19 residues. Germline trimming cut 5 bases from V and 7 bases from J; bases unmatched to any gene: 21. Germline CDR1 is SGHNT and CDR2 is YENEEA. CDR3 residues: CASSVGQGISSGRAGEQYF. The CDR3 region has the DNA TGTGCCAGCAGCGTGGGACAGGGCATCTCTAGCGGGAGGGCCGGAGAGCAGTACTTC.

CDR3: CASSYGGGGEFGYTF. For the CDR3, the DNA is TGTGCCAGCAGTTACGGAGGGGGGGGCGAGTTTGGCTACACCTTC. This chain connects TRBV6-5 to TRBJ1-2, with a possible D match to TRBD1 (6 bases). Trimming took 2 bases from V and 7 from J, leaving 17 bases between them. This CDR3 comprises 15 residues. Germline CDR1 reads MNHEY; CDR2 reads SVGAGI.

This clone has only one observation. This chain links TRBV28 with TRBJ2-3, with TRBD2 matching over 7 bases. The CDR3 runs to 15 residues. With 10 bases clipped from V and 2 bases from J, the junction kept 12 bases outside the gene matches. Germline CDR1 MDHEN, CDR2 SYDVKM. The CDR3 nucleotides read TGTGCCACCTTCTCCGTCGGGAGGTCCACAGATACGCAGTATTTT. This codes for CATFSVGRSTDTQYF.

This clone showed up just a few times. The chain joins TRBV18 to TRBJ1-1; weak D call: TRBD1 (6 bases). The CDR3 length is 13 residues. Trimming cost V 3 bases and J 3 bases, with 8 bases left between them. From germline, CDR1 is KGHSH and CDR2 LQKENI. CDR3 residues: CASSPKGDTEAFF. CDR3 nucleotide sequence: TGTGCCAGCTCACCGAAGGGGGACACTGAAGCTTTCTTT.

There are a few counts of this clone. This chain links TRBV25-1 with TRBJ1-6; D is perhaps TRBD1 (6 bases). V was clipped by 5 bases and J by 14 bases, with 13 bases between them. Germline V CDR1 and CDR2: MGHDK, SYGVNS. This CDR3 has 12 residues. CDR3 DNA: TGTGCCAGCAGTTTTCCTGGACAGTCCCTCCACTTT. Its protein is CASSFPGQSLHF.

The chain couples TRBV6-5 to TRBJ1-6; no reliable D call. This CDR3 has 14 amino acids. Germline values: CDR1 MNHEY, CDR2 SVGAGI. Trimming cost V 6 bases and J 5 bases, with 11 bases left between them. CDR3 nucleotides: TGTGCCAGCAGGCCGGAGGGAAATAATTCACCCCTCCACTTT. Protein product: CASRPEGNNSPLHF.

The chain is built from TRBV10-2 and TRBJ1-3; unclear D gene. The V end was cut by 3 bases, the J end by 8 bases, with 11 bases between. The germline V gene encodes CDR1 WSHSY and CDR2 SAAADI. The CDR3 covers 13 residues. In DNA form, the CDR3 reads TGCGCCAGCAGTGAACTCCGGGGTGACACCATATATTTT. This gives the protein CASSELRGDTIYF.

V is TRBV6-2 or TRBV6-3 and J is TRBJ1-5; TRBD1 matches 12 bases. Germline loops: CDR1 MNHEY, CDR2 SVGEGT. Losses at the gene ends were 2 bases for V and 3 bases for J; bases not matched to a gene: 5. The CDR3 is made up of 17 amino acids. CDR3 coding DNA: TGTGCCAGCAGTTACCGACCGGGACAGGGGGCCAATCAGCCCCAGCATTTT. It encodes CASSYRPGQGANQPQHF.

The chain links TRBV19 to TRBJ2-2; TRBD1 agrees at 7 bases. With 3 bases clipped from V and 6 bases from J, the junction kept 7 bases outside the gene matches. Germline assignment: CDR1 LNHDA and CDR2 SQIVND (reference sequence). The length of the CDR3 is 15 residues. This CDR3 reads CASSMGRGLSGELFF. The CDR3 nucleotides read TGTGCCAGTAGTATGGGCAGGGGGTTGTCCGGGGAGCTGTTTTTT. Supplemented by reference TRBV19 and TRBJ2-2, the full variable domain reads DGGITQSPKYLFRKEGQNVTLSCEQNLNHDAMYWYRQDPGQGLRLIYYSQIVNDFQKGDIAEGYSVSREKKESFPLTVTSAQKNPTAFYLCASSMGRGLSGELFFGEGSRLTVL.